These 9 T cell receptor beta chains originate from one sample sequenced in a study of regulatory T cells in long-lasting Graves disease. Described time point: newly diagnosed GD, antithyroid drugs for less than 3 months. From PBMCs, RNA was extracted and then used to make the TCR library. CDR3 regions were amplified by Arm-PCR using iRepertoire HTBI primers to build TCR beta libraries. A single record per CDR3 protein comes from TCRdb applying MiXCR to the multiplex PCR reads. The sample lists 530,000 or so distinct CDR3 sequences; less than 15% were seen once. This same sample was also taken into another study, of T cells in Graves' hyperthyroidism and ophthalmopathy.

The material was peripheral blood mononuclear cells (PBMCs), obtained at new diagnosis, from a patient treated with antithyroid drugs. These receptors originate from a man aged 25-45 years with Graves disease.

In its sample, this clonotype was seen many times. This chain uses TRBV18 with TRBJ2-3; D call uncertain. The germline V and J ends were trimmed by 6 bases and 0 bases, with 13 bases remaining between them. Germline V gives CDR1 KGHSH, CDR2 LQKENI. This CDR3 comprises 15 residues. The CDR3 bases are TGTGCCAGCTCGCCCCGAGATCCTAGCACAGATACGCAGTATTTT. Its translation is CASSPRDPSTDTQYF.

Many counts were recorded for this clonotype. The DNA for the CDR3 is TGCGCCAGCAGCTTGTACGGGCGGAATAATGAAAAACTGTTTTTT. Amino acid sequence: CASSLYGRNNEKLFF. The genes are TRBV5-1 and TRBJ1-4; D is ambiguous. The length of the CDR3 is 15 residues. CDR1 is SGHRS and CDR2 is YFSETQ in the germline V gene. The V end was cut by 1 base, the J end by 4 bases, with 11 bases between.

This clonotype was found many times. The genes are TRBV10-1 and TRBJ1-5, with unresolved D. The CDR3 consists of 14 residues. Germline V gene lookup returns CDR1 WNHNN and CDR2 SYGVQD (reference sequence). With 8 bases removed from V and 9 bases from J, the gap between germline ends came to 20 bases. CDR3 in DNA: TGCGCCAGCCCGAGATGGCGATGCGTCGGGCCCCAGCATTTT. Amino acids: CASPRWRCVGPQHF.

Only a few counts were recorded for this clonotype. The chain combines TRBV27 with TRBJ2-7; D unresolved. CDR1 and CDR2 (germline): MNHEY, SMNVEV (reference sequence). The CDR3 runs 13 residues. Trimming stripped 4 bases from V and 3 bases from J, with 10 bases between. CDR3 sequence: CASSYGLFYEQYF. In DNA, the CDR3 is TGTGCCAGCAGTTACGGGCTATTCTACGAGCAGTACTTC.

This clonotype came up many times. V gene TRBV29-1 combines with J gene TRBJ1-4; D is ambiguous. Per germline, CDR1 SQVTM and CDR2 ANQGSEA. Trimming shortened V by 3 bases and J by 8 bases, and 13 bases separated the two germline ends. CDR3 length: 13 residues. CDR3 loop: CSVESAHGEKLFF. CDR3 in DNA: TGCAGCGTTGAGTCGGCTCACGGAGAAAAACTGTTTTTT. The entire variable domain, with the rest obtained from reference TRBV29-1 and TRBJ1-4, is as follows: SAVISQKPSRDICQRGTSLTIQCQVDSQVTMMFWYRQQPGQSLTLIATANQGSEATYESGFVIDKFPISRPNLTFSTLTVSNMSPEDSSIYLCSVESAHGEKLFFGSGTQLSVL.

This clonotype was seen at least ten times. CDR3: CASSPKPGLALLGETQYF. DNA of the CDR3: TGTGCCAGTAGTCCTAAACCGGGACTAGCCCTTTTAGGAGAGACCCAGTACTTC. This sequence joins TRBV19 and TRBJ2-5, with 9 bases that match TRBD2. Germline V gives CDR1 LNHDA, CDR2 SQIVND (reference sequence). The trim removed 5 bases at V and 4 bases at J, leaving 17 bases unmatched. CDR3 length: 18 amino acids. The variable domain in full, with the rest retrieved from reference TRBV19 and TRBJ2-5, is DGGITQSPKYLFRKEGQNVTLSCEQNLNHDAMYWYRQDPGQGLRLIYYSQIVNDFQKGDIAEGYSVSREKKESFPLTVTSAQKNPTAFYLCASSPKPGLALLGETQYFGPGTRLLVL.

This clonotype came up many times. A much more abundant neighbour one base away suggests this may be a read error. This chain connects TRBV5-5 to TRBJ1-1; D gene uncertain. The length of the CDR3 is 13 residues. Germline CDR1 SGHKS, CDR2 YYEKEE (reference sequence). V gave up 1 base and J gave up 2 bases, with 6 bases separating them. In DNA form, the CDR3 reads TGTGCCAGCAGCTTGACCAGTAACACTGAAGCTTTCTTT. Protein sequence: CASSLTSNTEAFF.

This clonotype has at least ten counts. The CDR3 region is CASSSFTGEKLFF. As DNA, the CDR3 is TGTGCCAGCAGTTCTTTCACGGGTGAAAAACTGTTTTTT. The chain has TRBV12-3 or TRBV12-4 and TRBJ1-4, with D unresolved. The V gene lost 4 bases and the J gene lost 7 bases, with 10 bases spanning the gap. CDR3 size: 13 residues.

Only a few counts were recorded for this clonotype. A single base separates this from a much larger clone, so it may be a read error. CDR3 in amino acids: CASSRTWGGRLGEQYF. CDR3 DNA: TGTGCCAGCAGTCGCACCTGGGGAGGCCGCCTAGGGGAGCAGTACTTC. The genes are TRBV12-3 or TRBV12-4 and TRBJ2-7; a possible D gene is TRBD2 (6 bases). Trimming pared 5 bases from V and 7 bases from J, leaving 24 bases between. The CDR3 covers 16 residues.